This TCR beta chain was identified in a study of regulatory T cells in long-lasting Graves disease. This CDR3 has 14 amino acids. The V gene lost 4 bases and the J gene lost 2 bases, with 12 bases spanning the gap. CDR1 is SGHRS, CDR2 YFSETQ, per germline. This clonotype occurred a few times. As to time point: newly diagnosed GD, antithyroid drugs for less than 3 months. Extracted PBMC RNA gave rise to the TCR library. Nine milliliters of peripheral blood were taken and placed in EDTA tubes. In building TCR beta libraries, iRepertoire HTBI primers were used together with Arm-PCR of CDR3 regions. TCRdb re-derived calls from the multiplex PCR reads in MiXCR, one entry per CDR3 protein. Of about 420,000 distinct CDR3 sequences in the sample, less than 20% are singletons; the top ten hold 20% to 25%. Separately, the same data were catalogued under a study of T cells in Graves' hyperthyroidism and ophthalmopathy.

The receptor's source is a woman between 18 and 29 years old with Graves disease. The chain carries TRBV5-1 and TRBJ1-1; D might be TRBD1 (6 bases). This sample comprised peripheral blood mononuclear cells (PBMCs), obtained at new diagnosis, from a patient treated with antithyroid drugs. DNA of the CDR3: TGCGCCAGCAGCCGAGGACAGTCCAACACTGAAGCTTTCTTT. It yields the protein CASSRGQSNTEAFF. Complete variable domain (other parts from reference TRBV5-1 and TRBJ1-1): KAGVTQTPRYLIKTRGQQVTLSCSPISGHRSVSWYQQTPGQGLQFLFEYFSETQRNKGNFPGRFSGRQFSNSRSEMNVSTLELGDSALYLCASSRGQSNTEAFFGQGTRLTVV.